The 10 T cell receptor beta chains given below trace back to one sample, sequenced in a study of regulatory T cells in long-lasting Graves disease. TCR beta libraries were built with iRepertoire HTBI primers and Arm-PCR of CDR3 regions. Using its own MiXCR run on the multiplex PCR reads, TCRdb lists one record per CDR3 protein. The sample comprises about 300,000 distinct CDR3 sequences, roughly a fifth of which are singletons, and roughly 56% rests with the top ten. Time point of the sample: persistent/refractory GD, antithyroid drugs over 5 years with positive TRAb. TCR sequences were obtained from RNA taken from PBMCs. The input for sequencing was peripheral blood mononuclear cells (PBMCs), taken when the disease was refractory, from a patient treated with antithyroid drugs. The source of these receptors is a female donor with Graves disease.

This clonotype showed up many times. This rearrangement joins TRBV30 to TRBJ1-1; 7 nucleotides match TRBD1. In germline, CDR1 is GTSNPN, CDR2 SVGIG (reference sequence). With V trimmed by 5 bases and J by 1 base, 1 base remained unmatched. CDR3 length: 12 amino acids. CDR3 DNA sequence: TGTGCCTGGGGGACAGAGAACACTGAAGCTTTCTTT. Translated, it gives CAWGTENTEAFF.

The chain is built from TRBV5-1 and TRBJ2-1, with 11 bases lining up with TRBD2. V lost 6 bases, J lost 6 bases, and 5 bases stayed unmatched. There are 14 residues in the CDR3. CDR1 and CDR2 (germline): SGHRS, YFSETQ. The CDR3 DNA sequence: TGCGCCAGCACTGGGACTAGCGGACTCAATGAGCAGTTCTTC. Its protein product is CASTGTSGLNEQFF.

This clonotype has at least ten counts. The rearrangement joins TRBV6-1 to TRBJ2-5; D is undetermined. Trimming removed 10 bases at V and 5 bases at J, with 11 bases between. CDR3 length: 11 amino acids. Germline CDR1 reads MNHNS; CDR2 reads SASEGT. CDR3 nucleotides: TGTGCCATTTCCCGCCTCGAGACCCAGTACTTC. Protein product: CAISRLETQYF.

The table lists this clonotype with many counts. The genes are TRBV6-9 and TRBJ2-5, with D possibly called TRBD1 or TRBD2 (5 bases each). The V gene lost 3 bases and the J gene lost 1 base, with 15 bases spanning the gap. The CDR3 loop spans 16 amino acids. Per germline, CDR1 MNHGY and CDR2 SVAAGI. As DNA, the CDR3 is TGTGCCAGCAGTTACACTAGGACTGGGGCCCAAGAGACCCAGTACTTC. Its protein product is CASSYTRTGAQETQYF.

The rearrangement links TRBV19 to TRBJ1-5; D gene ambiguous. With 3 bases removed from V and 4 bases from J, the gap between germline ends came to 13 bases. This CDR3 contains 15 residues. Germline V gives CDR1 LNHDA, CDR2 SQIVND (reference sequence). CDR3 sequence (DNA): TGTGCCAGTAGTATCAACACGGACCGTAATCAGCCCCAGCATTTT. This sequence encodes CASSINTDRNQPQHF. The whole variable domain, remainder taken from reference TRBV19 and TRBJ1-5, is DGGITQSPKYLFRKEGQNVTLSCEQNLNHDAMYWYRQDPGQGLRLIYYSQIVNDFQKGDIAEGYSVSREKKESFPLTVTSAQKNPTAFYLCASSINTDRNQPQHFGDGTRLSIL.

The rearrangement joins TRBV10-2 to TRBJ2-3, with D maybe TRBD2 (5 bases). Germline-derived CDR1 and CDR2 are WSHSY and SAAADI. The CDR3 has 13 residues. Trimming removed 3 bases at V and 6 bases at J, with 10 bases between. This CDR3 is CASSDLATDTQYF. The DNA of the CDR3 is TGCGCCAGCAGTGATCTAGCCACGGATACGCAGTATTTT.

This clonotype was counted a few times. The genes are TRBV18 and TRBJ1-1; tentatively, D is TRBD1 (5 bases). The CDR3 covers 13 residues. The germline CDR1 and CDR2 sequences are KGHSH and LQKENI. Between the trimmed V and J ends, which lost 2 bases and 5 bases, there was a span of 9 bases. DNA for the CDR3: TGTGCCAGCTCACCAAAGAGGGGTACTGAAGCTTTCTTT. This encodes CASSPKRGTEAFF.

In this sample, this clonotype turned up many times. This chain uses TRBV7-2 with TRBJ2-7; D ambiguous. V shed 0 bases and J shed 0 bases, with 6 bases lying between them. The germline gives CDR1 SGHTA, CDR2 FQGNSA. The CDR3 is 14 residues long. The DNA of the CDR3 is TGTGCCAGCAGCTTAGCCAGTTACTCCTACGAGCAGTACTTC. This sequence encodes CASSLASYSYEQYF.

V usage is TRBV20-1 and J usage is TRBJ1-5, with D unresolved. The CDR3 runs to 15 residues. Trimming shortened V by 0 bases and J by 5 bases, and 14 bases separated the two germline ends. Germline loops: CDR1 DFQATT, CDR2 SNEGSKA (reference sequence). The CDR3 is CSAREGGFGDQPQHF. The CDR3 bases are TGCAGTGCTAGAGAAGGAGGCTTTGGAGATCAGCCCCAGCATTTT.

A few counts support this clonotype. The CDR3 reads CASRAGGDNQPQHF. CDR3 coding DNA: TGTGCCAGCAGGGCCGGGGGGGACAATCAGCCCCAGCATTTT. This chain joins TRBV28 and TRBJ1-5; TRBD1 is a possible D gene (5 bases). The CDR3 loop spans 14 amino acids. Germline V lookup: CDR1 MDHEN, CDR2 SYDVKM. V was trimmed by 6 bases and J by 3 bases, leaving 12 bases between them.